The clone carrying this TCR beta chain was counted between two and nine times. Its cognate antigen is unknown. The data derive from a study of OX40 agonist ivuxolimab in advanced cancers. Across the whole study: Administration of intravenous ivuxolimab to patients occurred every 2 weeks at 0.01 to 10 mg/kg. Whole-study results and caveats: What antigens the expanded peripheral T cells recognized was never established.

This CDR3 has 12 residues. Germline CDR1 and CDR2: GTSNPN and SVGIG (reference sequence). Trimming left V 4 bases short and J 1 base short, with 8 bases between. Blood samples were obtained at baseline, cycle 4 day 1, and cycle 7 day 1. The repertoire was sequenced with immunoSEQ multiplex PCR; TCRdb's copy has only in-frame clones and lacks some. Counted here are about 11,000 clones, 60% to 80% occurring once; the ten biggest clones make up 33%. The chain combines TRBV30 with TRBJ2-7; D gene unclear. This clonotype was sampled from an adult with an advanced solid tumor such as melanoma, head and neck, liver or kidney cancer. The specimen was CD4+ or CD8+ T cells sorted from blood, collected in a trial of the OX40 agonist ivuxolimab. CDR3 residues: CAWTGDSYEQYF. The CDR3 nucleotides read TGTGCCTGGACAGGAGATTCCTACGAGCAGTACTTC.